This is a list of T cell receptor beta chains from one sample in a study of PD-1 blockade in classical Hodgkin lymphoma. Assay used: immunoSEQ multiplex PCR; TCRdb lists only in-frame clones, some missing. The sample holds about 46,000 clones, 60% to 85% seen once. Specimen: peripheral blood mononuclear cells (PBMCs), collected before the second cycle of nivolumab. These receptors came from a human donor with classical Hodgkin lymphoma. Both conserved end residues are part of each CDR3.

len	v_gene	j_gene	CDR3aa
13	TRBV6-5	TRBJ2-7	CASSFRDGNEQYF
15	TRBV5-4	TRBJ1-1	CASSQEGQANTEAFF
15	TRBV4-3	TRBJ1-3	CASSQALGGVDTIYF
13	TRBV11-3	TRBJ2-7	CASSFEGSYEQYF
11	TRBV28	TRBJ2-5	CASGALGTQYF
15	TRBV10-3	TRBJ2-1	CAISGQIPQNNEQFF
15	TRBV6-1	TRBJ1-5	CATEGAGGGLEPQHF
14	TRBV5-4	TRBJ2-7	CASSLYGATYEQYF
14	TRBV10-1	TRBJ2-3	CASSEEARTDTQYF
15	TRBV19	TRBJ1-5	CASSRGTGENQPQHF
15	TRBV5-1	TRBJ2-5	CASSLDQTGVETQYF
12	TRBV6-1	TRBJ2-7	CASRGTVYEQYF
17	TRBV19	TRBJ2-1	CASSLRGQRVSYNEQFF
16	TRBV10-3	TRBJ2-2	CAISAGRGQNTGELFF
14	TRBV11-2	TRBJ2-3	CASSLGQGTDTQYF
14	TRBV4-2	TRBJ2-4	CASSEGQLENIQYF
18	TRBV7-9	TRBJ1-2	CASSLAVGQAGRNYGYTF
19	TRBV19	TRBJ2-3	CASSLGVSQREGSTDTQYF
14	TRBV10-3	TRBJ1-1	CATLPGREGTEAFF
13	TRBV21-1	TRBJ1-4	CASGRHLNEKLFF
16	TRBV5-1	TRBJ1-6	CASSLLPGVSNSPLHF
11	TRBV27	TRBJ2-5	CASSYRETQYF
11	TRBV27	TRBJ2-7	CASSTSYEQYF
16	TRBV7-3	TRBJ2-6	CASSPPRAPGANVLTF
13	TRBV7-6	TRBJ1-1	CASSPGGNTEAFF
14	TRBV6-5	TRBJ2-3	CASSPDSSTDTQYF
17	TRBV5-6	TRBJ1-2	CASSDGTPIVYYVGYTF
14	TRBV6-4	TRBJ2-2	CASSGQQGVGELFF
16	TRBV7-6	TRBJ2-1	CASSSLTSGGNNEQFF
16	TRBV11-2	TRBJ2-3	CASSPTGLAHTDTQYF
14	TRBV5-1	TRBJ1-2	CASSLDTELLGYTF
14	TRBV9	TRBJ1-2	CASSGQGMSYGYTF
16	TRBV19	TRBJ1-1	CASSPLGTGTNTEAFF
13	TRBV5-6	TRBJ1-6	CASSLATNSPLHF
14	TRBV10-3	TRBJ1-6	CAISESGADSPLHF
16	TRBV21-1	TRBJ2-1	CASTPPTGSSYNEQFF
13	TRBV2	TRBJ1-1	CASSTGRNTEAFF
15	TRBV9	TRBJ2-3	CASSVVAGVGDTQYF
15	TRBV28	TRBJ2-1	CAIKRQGTLVNEQFF
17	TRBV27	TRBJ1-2	CASSLQGQRTPLSGYTF
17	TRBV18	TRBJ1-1	CASSPRGTDRSNTEAFF
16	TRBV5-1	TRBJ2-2	CASSLKWGRGTGELFF
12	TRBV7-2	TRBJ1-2	CASSLSGLGYTF
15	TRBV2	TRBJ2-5	CASSTGTTMGETQYF
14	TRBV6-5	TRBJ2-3	CASSIRTGTDTQYF
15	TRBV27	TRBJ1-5	CASSLLGWVNQPQHF
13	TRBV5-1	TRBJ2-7	CASSRRDRGEQYF